The 19 T cell receptor beta chains reported below all come from one sample, sequenced in a study of T-cell reconstitution after alpha-beta-depleted transplantation in children. Unique molecular identifiers featured in how the TCRbeta library was prepared. Using its own MiXCR run on the PCR reads, TCRdb lists one record per CDR3 protein. The sample yields 250,000 to 400,000 distinct CDR3 sequences, more than 20% seen once. The sample here was PBMCs, mostly from graft donor cells, taken 180 days after TCRalphabeta/CD19-depleted stem cell transplant. These TCRs come from a male patient younger than 18 who had a stem cell transplant for acute lymphoblastic leukemia, so the T cells may come from the graft donor.

Ten or more counts support this clonotype. The junction does not match germline at one end; this may be a read error. The chain uses TRBV27 and TRBJ1-5; tentatively, D is TRBD1 (5 bases). Germline V lookup: CDR1 MNHEY, CDR2 SMNVEV (reference sequence). The CDR3 length is 14 residues. The CDR3 bases are TGTGCCACCAGTTTAAACAGGTTTGGCCAGCCCCAGCATTTT. Encoded protein: CATSLNRFGQPQHF.

This sequence joins TRBV6-2 or TRBV6-3 and TRBJ2-1; D uncertain. The CDR3 sequence is 12 residues long. V shed 0 bases and J shed 12 bases, with 9 bases lying between them. Germline CDR1 MNHEY, CDR2 SVGEGT. Here the CDR3 reads CASSYSSSGQFF. The CDR3 nucleotides read TGTGCCAGCAGTTACTCTTCCTCAGGGCAGTTCTTC.

The V call is TRBV24-1, the J call TRBJ1-2, with 10 bases aligning to TRBD1. V lost 12 bases and J lost 5; bases outside the gene matches: 5. CDR1 is KGHDR and CDR2 is SFDVKD in the germline V gene. This CDR3 is 12 amino acids long. Here the CDR3 DNA reads TGTGCCGCCGGGACAGGGGTGTATGGCTACACCTTC. Its translation: CAAGTGVYGYTF.

This chain connects TRBV10-3 to TRBJ2-3, with 7 bases fitting TRBD2. V shed 11 bases, J shed 1 base, and the junction held 9 bases outside the gene matches. This CDR3 is 14 amino acids long. Germline CDR1 reads ENHRY; CDR2 reads SYGVKD. CDR3 DNA sequence: TGTGCCCCTGATCGGGGGGACGGCACAGATACGCAGTATTTT. Translation: CAPDRGDGTDTQYF.

The V gene is TRBV5-6, the J gene TRBJ2-2, with D possibly being TRBD2 (5 bases). Trimming took 2 bases from V and 6 from J, leaving 11 bases between them. CDR3 length: 14 residues. CDR1 and CDR2 (germline): SGHDT, YYEEEE. CDR3 protein: CASSLRLAAGELFF. The CDR3 DNA follows: TGTGCCAGCAGCTTACGCCTAGCAGCCGGGGAGCTGTTTTTT. The full variable domain, rest sourced from reference TRBV5-6 and TRBJ2-2, is DAGVTQSPTHLIKTRGQQVTLRCSPKSGHDTVSWYQQALGQGPQFIFQYYEEEERQRGNFPDRFSGHQFPNYSSELNVNALLLGDSALYLCASSLRLAAGELFFGEGSRLTVL.

The rearrangement uses TRBV10-3 and TRBJ2-5, with no clear D. V lost 2 bases to trimming and J lost 5 bases, with 12 bases between them. This CDR3 is 14 amino acids long. Germline values: CDR1 ENHRY, CDR2 SYGVKD. The chain's CDR3 is CAISEPPDSETQYF. The CDR3 DNA reads as TGTGCCATCAGTGAGCCTCCCGATAGTGAGACCCAGTACTTC.

This sequence joins TRBV29-1 and TRBJ2-2; tentative D call: TRBD2 (5 bases). Trimming cost V 5 bases and J 1 base, with 11 bases left between them. CDR1 and CDR2 from the germline V gene are SQVTM and ANQGSEA. The CDR3 has 14 amino acids. The CDR3 DNA reads TGCAGCGTTAGCTTAGCGAGGAACACCGGGGAGCTGTTTTTT. Amino acids: CSVSLARNTGELFF.

This clonotype was seen once. V is TRBV30 and J is TRBJ2-3; possible D gene TRBD1, 5 bases. Germline V gives CDR1 GTSNPN, CDR2 SVGIG (reference sequence). This CDR3 is 14 amino acids long. The germline V and J ends were trimmed by 4 bases and 1 base, with 12 bases remaining between them. In DNA form, the CDR3 reads TGTGCCTGGAACTCAGGGTCGGGCACAGATACGCAGTATTTT. It encodes CAWNSGSGTDTQYF. Drawing the rest from reference TRBV30 and TRBJ2-3, the complete variable domain is SQTIHQWPATLVQPVGSPLSLECTVEGTSNPNLYWYRQAAGRGLQLLFYSVGIGQISSEVPQNLSASRPQDRQFILSSKKLLLSDSGFYLCAWNSGSGTDTQYFGPGTRLTVL.

This clonotype showed up just a few times. The chain carries TRBV6-5 and TRBJ2-1, with TRBD1 matching over 9 bases. Germline assignment: CDR1 MNHEY and CDR2 SVGAGI. The V gene end was trimmed by 3 bases and the J gene end by 4 bases; junction bases not matched to a gene: 4. CDR3 length: 15 amino acids. DNA of the CDR3: TGTGCCAGCAGTTATACAGGGGGCTGGTACAATGAGCAGTTCTTC. Its translation: CASSYTGGWYNEQFF.

This clonotype was counted between two and nine times. This chain links TRBV6-1 with TRBJ2-2, with 7 bases that match TRBD2. V shed 6 bases, J shed 7 bases, and the junction held 20 bases outside the gene matches. CDR1 and CDR2 (germline): MNHNS, SASEGT. CDR3 length: 18 amino acids. The DNA for the CDR3 is TGTGCCAGCAGATCAGGTGCAGGCAGGGAGGGTTCCTTCGGGGAGCTGTTTTTT. This codes for CASRSGAGREGSFGELFF.

The chain uses TRBV2 and TRBJ2-1, with 13 nucleotides matching TRBD2. CDR1 SNHLY and CDR2 FYNNEI come from the germline V gene. The CDR3 is 15 amino acids. After removal of 7 bases from V and 8 bases from J, the junction contained 8 bases not matched to a gene. The CDR3 here is CASIQRTSGSYEQFF. The CDR3 bases are TGTGCCAGCATTCAACGGACTAGCGGGAGCTATGAGCAGTTCTTC.

This clonotype appeared a single time. This chain links TRBV5-6 with TRBJ2-1; 11 bases align to TRBD2. The CDR3 loop spans 12 amino acids. V was clipped by 3 bases and J by 15 bases; unmatched bases: 5. Germline lookup yields CDR1 SGHDT and CDR2 YYEEEE. CDR3 DNA: TGTGCCAGCAGCTACCGACTAGCGGGAAGGTTCTTC. This encodes CASSYRLAGRFF.

The sample holds a few counts of this clonotype. The chain combines TRBV5-1 with TRBJ2-3; 10 bases map to TRBD1. Germline V gene data show CDR1 as SGHRS and CDR2 as YFSETQ. Losses at the gene ends were 4 bases for V and 6 bases for J; bases not matched to a gene: 5. The CDR3 sequence is 14 residues long. The CDR3 nucleotides read TGCGCCAGCAGCCGACAGGGGGCATATGATACGCAGTATTTT. It translates to CASSRQGAYDTQYF.

This clonotype was recorded a few times. The chain joins TRBV7-3 to TRBJ1-2; 7 bases fit TRBD1. J gave up 2 bases and V 2 bases, and 5 bases lay outside the gene matches. This CDR3 is built from 15 residues. The V gene's germline CDR1 is SGHTA and CDR2 FQGTGA. Here the CDR3 reads CASSLFPGGNYGYTF. The CDR3 bases are TGTGCCAGCAGCTTATTCCCAGGGGGGAACTATGGCTACACCTTC. The whole variable domain, remainder taken from reference TRBV7-3 and TRBJ1-2, is GAGVSQTPSNKVTEKGKYVELRCDPISGHTALYWYRQSLGQGPEFLIYFQGTGAADDSGLPNDRFFAVRPEGSVSTLKIQRTERGDSAVYLCASSLFPGGNYGYTFGSGTRLTVV.

This clonotype was found a few times. V gene TRBV7-3 combines with J gene TRBJ2-1; D gene ambiguous. Germline CDR1 SGHTA, CDR2 FQGTGA. V lost 1 base, J lost 8 bases, and 18 bases lay in between. This CDR3 has 16 amino acids. The CDR3 reads CASSLSSYARWDEQFF. CDR3 sequence (DNA): TGTGCCAGCAGCTTAAGTTCGTATGCTAGGTGGGATGAGCAGTTCTTC.

The chain couples TRBV7-3 to TRBJ1-2, with D perhaps matching TRBD1 (6 bases). CDR3 length: 15 residues. Per the germline V gene, CDR1 is SGHTA and CDR2 is FQGTGA. The V end lost 4 bases, the J end lost 6 bases, and 18 bases lay between the germline ends. DNA of the CDR3: TGTGCCAGCAGCTCTATGCCCTTGGGGGGCGATGGCTACACCTTC. Translating it yields CASSSMPLGGDGYTF.

This chain joins TRBV5-1 and TRBJ2-5, with D perhaps matching TRBD1 or TRBD2 (5 bases each). Per germline, CDR1 SGHRS and CDR2 YFSETQ. The V end was cut by 6 bases, the J end by 2 bases, with 11 bases between. CDR3 size: 13 residues. CDR3 sequence (DNA): TGCGCCAGCAAGGGGAGAGAGCAAGAGACCCAGTACTTC. This translates into CASKGREQETQYF.

This clonotype was picked up a small number of times. The chain joins TRBV12-3 or TRBV12-4 to TRBJ2-3; weak D call: TRBD1 (6 bases). The CDR3 runs to 14 residues. V lost 6 bases and J lost 0, with 10 bases in between. The CDR3 DNA reads TGTGCCAGCAGGAACAGGGAGAGCACAGATACGCAGTATTTT. Amino acid sequence: CASRNRESTDTQYF.

The chain is built from TRBV27 and TRBJ1-1; tentatively, D is TRBD1 (5 bases). CDR3 length equals 13 residues. Germline V CDR1 and CDR2: MNHEY, SMNVEV (reference sequence). V shed 8 bases and J shed 4 bases, with 14 bases lying between them. CDR3 loop: CASAEAGVTEAFF. CDR3 nucleotide sequence: TGTGCCAGCGCCGAAGCGGGGGTCACTGAAGCTTTCTTT.